This T cell receptor (beta chain) was captured by sequencing in a study of response to subunit inactivated influenza vaccine. This clonotype was observed many times. As yet, its antigen is unknown. Study outcomes and limitations: The authors suggested that few new T cells are recruited per seasonal influenza vaccination.

TCRdb called the RT-PCR reads again in MiXCR, with one record for every CDR3 protein. The data contain around 580,000 distinct CDR3 sequences, around 11% of them singletons. The CDR3 spans 15 residues. CDR1 and CDR2 from the germline V gene are SQVTM and ANQGSEA. The ends lost 7 bases at V and 0 bases at J; junction bases unmatched: 9. This TCR was recovered from a man aged 50 to 59 who received an inactivated influenza vaccine. The sequences come from PBMCs from blood, collected on the day of vaccination. This sequence joins TRBV29-1 and TRBJ2-1, with 7 nucleotides matching TRBD1. Here the CDR3 DNA reads TGCAGCGCCGGGGACAGAACCACCTCCTACAATGAGCAGTTCTTC. It translates to CSAGDRTTSYNEQFF.